The 7 T cell receptor beta chains below were found in one sample sequenced in a study of cytomegalovirus exposure and HLA in healthy donors. Libraries were prepared by immunoSEQ multiplex PCR; TCRdb keeps only in-frame clonotypes and omits some of them. The profile shows fewer than 200,000 clones, roughly nine tenths of them singletons. Input material: PBMCs. These receptors were collected from a man between 18 and 29 years old in good health and CMV-seropositive.

The gene calls are TRBV6-5 and TRBJ1-2; TRBD1 matches 8 bases. From germline, CDR1 is MNHEY and CDR2 SVGAGI. With 10 bases clipped from V and 1 base from J, the junction kept 5 bases outside the gene matches. The CDR3 covers 13 residues. The CDR3 DNA follows: TGTGCCACCAGACAGGGGTTTAACTATGGCTACACCTTC. Translation gives CATRQGFNYGYTF.

V and J are TRBV6-4 and TRBJ2-3; possible D gene TRBD2, 5 bases. V lost 2 bases and J lost 2, with 8 bases in between. Germline V CDR1 and CDR2: MRHNA, SNTAGT. CDR3 length: 14 residues. The CDR3 sequence is CASSDDGDTDTQYF. Written as DNA, the CDR3 is TGTGCCAGCAGTGACGACGGGGACACAGATACGCAGTATTTT.

V is TRBV9 and J is TRBJ1-2, with 10 nucleotides matching TRBD1. Germline V lookup: CDR1 SGDLS, CDR2 YYNGEE. The CDR3 is 14 amino acids. The trim removed 3 bases at V and 4 bases at J, leaving 3 bases unmatched. The CDR3 protein is CASSGTGGGYGYTF. CDR3 in DNA: TGTGCCAGCAGCGGGACAGGGGGTGGCTATGGCTACACCTTC.

Turning to this clone: The sample contains more than one DNA sequence encoding this CDR3. This chain links TRBV27 with TRBJ2-1; possible D gene TRBD2, 5 bases. The germline CDR1 and CDR2 sequences are MNHEY and SMNVEV (reference sequence). This CDR3 has 12 residues. V lost 3 bases, J lost 7 bases, and 7 bases lay in between. The CDR3 loop is CASSLGGNEQFF. Here the CDR3 DNA reads TGTGCCAGCAGTTTGGGCGGGAATGAGCAGTTCTTC.

As concerns this clone: This sample also contains other DNA sequences that code for the same CDR3. This chain links TRBV7-2 with TRBJ1-5, with TRBD1 identical over 9 bases. The CDR3 is 14 amino acids. Germline trimming cut 5 bases from V and 5 bases from J; bases unmatched to any gene: 4. Per the germline V gene, CDR1 is SGHTA and CDR2 is FQGNSA. CDR3 sequence (DNA): TGTGCCAGCAGCCCCAGGACAGGGGATCAGCCCCAGCATTTT. Protein product: CASSPRTGDQPQHF.

CDR3 amino acids: CASSAPPGQGGSYNEQFF. As DNA, the CDR3 is TGTGCCAGCAGCGCCCCCCCGGGACAGGGTGGGTCCTACAATGAGCAGTTCTTC. V gene TRBV7-9 combines with J gene TRBJ2-1, with TRBD1 matching 9 bases. The CDR3 runs 18 residues. The ends lost 5 bases at V and 1 base at J; junction bases unmatched: 12. The germline gives CDR1 SEHNR, CDR2 FQNEAQ (reference sequence).

The chain recombines TRBV2 with TRBJ1-1, with a possible D match to TRBD1 (5 bases). The CDR3 has 15 residues. CDR1 is SNHLY, CDR2 FYNNEI, per germline. Between the trimmed V and J ends, which lost 3 bases and 1 base, there was a span of 12 bases. This chain's CDR3 is CASSDRVWENTEAFF. For the CDR3, the DNA is TGTGCCAGCAGTGACAGGGTTTGGGAGAACACTGAAGCTTTCTTT.